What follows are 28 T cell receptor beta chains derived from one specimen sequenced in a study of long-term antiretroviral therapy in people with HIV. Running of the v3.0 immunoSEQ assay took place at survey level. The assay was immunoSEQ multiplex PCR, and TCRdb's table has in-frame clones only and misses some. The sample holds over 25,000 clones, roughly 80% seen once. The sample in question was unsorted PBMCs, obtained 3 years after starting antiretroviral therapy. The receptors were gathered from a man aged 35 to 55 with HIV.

CDR3 DNA: TGTGCCAGCTCACCAAAAGGGGACAATAATTCACCCCTCCACTTT. This translates into CASSPKGDNNSPLHF. V and J are TRBV18 and TRBJ1-6; maybe TRBD1 (6 bases). V was clipped by 2 bases and J by 5 bases, with 10 bases between them. The CDR3 runs to 15 residues. Germline lookup yields CDR1 KGHSH and CDR2 LQKENI. Drawing the rest from reference TRBV18 and TRBJ1-6, the complete variable domain is NAGVMQNPRHLVRRRGQEARLRCSPMKGHSHVYWYRQLPEEGLKFMVYLQKENIIDESGMPKERFSAEFPKEGPSILRIQQVVRGDSAAYFCASSPKGDNNSPLHFGNGTRLTVT.

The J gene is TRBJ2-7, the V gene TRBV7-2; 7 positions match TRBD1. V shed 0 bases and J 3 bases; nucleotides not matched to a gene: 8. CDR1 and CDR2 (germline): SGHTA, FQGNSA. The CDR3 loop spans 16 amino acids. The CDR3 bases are TGTGCCAGCAGCTTAGCCCACGGGACAGACTTCTACGAGCAGTACTTC. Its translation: CASSLAHGTDFYEQYF.

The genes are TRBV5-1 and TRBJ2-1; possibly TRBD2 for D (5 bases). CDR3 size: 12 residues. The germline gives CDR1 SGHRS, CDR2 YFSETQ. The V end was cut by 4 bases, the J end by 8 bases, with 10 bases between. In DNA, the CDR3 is TGCGCCAGCAGCCTAGCATTAGATGAGCAGTTCTTC. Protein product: CASSLALDEQFF.

CDR3 protein: CAISESKGTGLEKLFF. DNA of the CDR3: TGTGCCATCAGTGAGTCCAAAGGGACAGGGCTGGAAAAACTGTTTTTT. The J gene is TRBJ1-4, the V gene TRBV10-3, with 9 nucleotides matching TRBD1. From germline, CDR1 is ENHRY and CDR2 SYGVKD. The CDR3 runs 16 residues. The trim removed 0 bases at V and 8 bases at J, leaving 7 bases unmatched.

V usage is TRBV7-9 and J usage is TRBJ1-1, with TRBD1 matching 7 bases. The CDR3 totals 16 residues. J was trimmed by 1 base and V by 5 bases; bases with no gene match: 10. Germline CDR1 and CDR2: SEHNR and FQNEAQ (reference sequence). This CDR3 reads CASSPYYGTENTEAFF. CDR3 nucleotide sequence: TGTGCCAGCAGCCCCTATTACGGGACAGAGAACACTGAAGCTTTCTTT.

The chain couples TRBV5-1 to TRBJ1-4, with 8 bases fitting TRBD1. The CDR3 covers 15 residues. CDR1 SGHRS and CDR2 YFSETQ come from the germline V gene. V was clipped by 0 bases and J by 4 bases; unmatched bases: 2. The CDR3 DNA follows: TGCGCCAGCAGCTTGGCGGACAGGGATAATGAAAAACTGTTTTTT. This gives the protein CASSLADRDNEKLFF.

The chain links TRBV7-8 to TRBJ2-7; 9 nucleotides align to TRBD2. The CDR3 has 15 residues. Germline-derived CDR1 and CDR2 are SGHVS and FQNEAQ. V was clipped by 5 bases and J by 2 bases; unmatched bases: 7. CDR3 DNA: TGTGCCAGCAGCCCCCTAGCGGGAAGCCCCTACGAGCAGTACTTC. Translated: CASSPLAGSPYEQYF.

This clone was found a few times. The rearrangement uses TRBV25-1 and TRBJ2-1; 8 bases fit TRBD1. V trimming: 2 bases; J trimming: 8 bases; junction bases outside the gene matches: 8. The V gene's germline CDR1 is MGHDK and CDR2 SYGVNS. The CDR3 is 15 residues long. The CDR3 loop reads CASSEGGQGKHEQFF. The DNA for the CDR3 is TGTGCCAGCAGTGAAGGCGGACAGGGCAAACATGAGCAGTTCTTC.

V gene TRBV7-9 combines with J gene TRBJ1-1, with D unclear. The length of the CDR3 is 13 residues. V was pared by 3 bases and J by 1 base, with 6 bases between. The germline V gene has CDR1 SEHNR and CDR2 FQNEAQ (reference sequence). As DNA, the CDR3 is TGTGCCAGCAGCTTGTTAACGAACACTGAAGCTTTCTTT. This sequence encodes CASSLLTNTEAFF. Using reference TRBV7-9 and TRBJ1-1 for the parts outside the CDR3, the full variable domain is DTGVSQNPRHKITKRGQNVTFRCDPISEHNRLYWYRQTLGQGPEFLTYFQNEAQLEKSRLLSDRFSAERPKGSFSTLEIQRTEQGDSAMYLCASSLLTNTEAFFGQGTRLTVV.

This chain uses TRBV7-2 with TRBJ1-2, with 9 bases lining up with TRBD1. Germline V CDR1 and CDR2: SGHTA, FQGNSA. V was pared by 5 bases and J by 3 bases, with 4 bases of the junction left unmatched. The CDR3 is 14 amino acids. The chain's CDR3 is CASSGTGSYYGYTF. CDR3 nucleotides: TGTGCCAGCAGCGGGACAGGGTCGTACTATGGCTACACCTTC.

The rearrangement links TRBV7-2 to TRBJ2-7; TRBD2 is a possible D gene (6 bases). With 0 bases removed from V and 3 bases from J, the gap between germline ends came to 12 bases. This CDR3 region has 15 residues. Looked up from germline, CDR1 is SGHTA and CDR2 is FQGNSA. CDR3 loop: CASSLAGTFLYEQYF. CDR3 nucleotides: TGTGCCAGCAGCTTAGCCGGGACTTTCCTCTACGAGCAGTACTTC.

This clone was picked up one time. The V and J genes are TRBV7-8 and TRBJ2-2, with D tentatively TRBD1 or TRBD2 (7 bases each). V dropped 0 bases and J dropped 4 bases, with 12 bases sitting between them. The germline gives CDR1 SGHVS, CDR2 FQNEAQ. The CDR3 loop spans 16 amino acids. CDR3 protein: CASSLAAGGVTGELFF. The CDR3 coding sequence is TGTGCCAGCAGCTTAGCAGCAGGGGGGGTCACCGGGGAGCTGTTTTTT.

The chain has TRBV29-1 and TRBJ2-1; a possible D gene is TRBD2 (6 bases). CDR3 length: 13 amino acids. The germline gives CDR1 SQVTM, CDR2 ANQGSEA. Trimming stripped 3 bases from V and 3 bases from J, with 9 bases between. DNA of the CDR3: TGCAGCGTTGAGGGACTCCTCTACAATGAGCAGTTCTTC. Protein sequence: CSVEGLLYNEQFF.

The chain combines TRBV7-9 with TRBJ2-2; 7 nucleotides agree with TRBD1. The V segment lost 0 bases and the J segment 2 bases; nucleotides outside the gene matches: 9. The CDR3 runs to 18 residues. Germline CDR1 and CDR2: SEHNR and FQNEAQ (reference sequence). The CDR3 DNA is TGTGCCAGCAGCTTAGCGTTTATGACAGGGACCAACACCGGGGAGCTGTTTTTT. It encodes CASSLAFMTGTNTGELFF.

This CDR3 reads CASSFTGSMNTEAFF. The CDR3 region has the DNA TGTGCCAGCAGTTTTACAGGGTCAATGAACACTGAAGCTTTCTTT. The chain recombines TRBV28 with TRBJ1-1; D is perhaps TRBD1 (6 bases). Looked up from germline, CDR1 is MDHEN and CDR2 is SYDVKM. Trimming removed 3 bases at V and 0 bases at J, with 11 bases between. The CDR3 is 15 residues long.

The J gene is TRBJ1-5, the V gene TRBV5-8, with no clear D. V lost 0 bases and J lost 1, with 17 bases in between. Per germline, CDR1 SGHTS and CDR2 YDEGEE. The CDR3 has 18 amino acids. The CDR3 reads CASSLVLLGSGSNQPQHF. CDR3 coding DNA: TGTGCCAGCAGCTTGGTTCTCTTGGGGTCCGGGAGCAATCAGCCCCAGCATTTT.

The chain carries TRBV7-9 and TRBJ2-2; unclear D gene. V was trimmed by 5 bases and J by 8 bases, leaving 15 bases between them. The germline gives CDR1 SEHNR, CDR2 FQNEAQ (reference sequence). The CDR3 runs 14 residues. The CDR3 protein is CASSHPSPAGELFF. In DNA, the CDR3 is TGTGCCAGCAGCCATCCATCCCCGGCGGGGGAGCTGTTTTTT. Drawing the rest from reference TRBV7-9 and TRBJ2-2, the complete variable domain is DTGVSQNPRHKITKRGQNVTFRCDPISEHNRLYWYRQTLGQGPEFLTYFQNEAQLEKSRLLSDRFSAERPKGSFSTLEIQRTEQGDSAMYLCASSHPSPAGELFFGEGSRLTVL.

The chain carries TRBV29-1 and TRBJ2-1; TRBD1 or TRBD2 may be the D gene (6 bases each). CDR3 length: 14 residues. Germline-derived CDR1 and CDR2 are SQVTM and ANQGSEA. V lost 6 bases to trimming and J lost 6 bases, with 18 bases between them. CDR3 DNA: TGCAGCGTCTCGGAGGGGGTGATCCTCAATGAGCAGTTCTTC. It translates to CSVSEGVILNEQFF.

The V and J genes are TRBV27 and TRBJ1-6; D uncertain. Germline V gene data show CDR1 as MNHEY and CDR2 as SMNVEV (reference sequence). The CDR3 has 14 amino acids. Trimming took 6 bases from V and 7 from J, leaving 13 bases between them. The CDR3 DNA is TGTGCCAGCAGGGGAGGGCTCTCCAATTCACCCCTCCACTTT. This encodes CASRGGLSNSPLHF.

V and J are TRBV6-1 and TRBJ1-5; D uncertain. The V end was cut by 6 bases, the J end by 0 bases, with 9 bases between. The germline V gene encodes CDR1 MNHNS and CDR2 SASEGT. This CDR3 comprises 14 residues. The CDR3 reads CASSYQSSNQPQHF. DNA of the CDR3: TGTGCCAGCAGCTACCAGAGTAGCAATCAGCCCCAGCATTTT.

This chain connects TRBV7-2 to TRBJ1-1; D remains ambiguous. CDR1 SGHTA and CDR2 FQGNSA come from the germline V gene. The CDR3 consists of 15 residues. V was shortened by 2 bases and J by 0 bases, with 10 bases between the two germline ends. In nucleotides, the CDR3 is TGTGCCAGCAGCTTATCGGGGTTCATGAACACTGAAGCTTTCTTT. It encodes CASSLSGFMNTEAFF.

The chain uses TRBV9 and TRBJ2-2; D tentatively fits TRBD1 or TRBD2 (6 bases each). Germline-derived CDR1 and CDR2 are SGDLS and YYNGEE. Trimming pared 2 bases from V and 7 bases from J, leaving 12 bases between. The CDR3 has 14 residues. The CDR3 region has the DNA TGTGCCAGCAGCGTCGTCGGGGGCAGCGGGGAGCTGTTTTTT. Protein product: CASSVVGGSGELFF.

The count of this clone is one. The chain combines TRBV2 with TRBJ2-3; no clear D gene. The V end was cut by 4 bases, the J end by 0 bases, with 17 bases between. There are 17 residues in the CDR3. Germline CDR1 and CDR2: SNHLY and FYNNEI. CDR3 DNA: TGTGCCAGCAGTGGCACAACGGCGGTCTATAGCACAGATACGCAGTATTTT. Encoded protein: CASSGTTAVYSTDTQYF.

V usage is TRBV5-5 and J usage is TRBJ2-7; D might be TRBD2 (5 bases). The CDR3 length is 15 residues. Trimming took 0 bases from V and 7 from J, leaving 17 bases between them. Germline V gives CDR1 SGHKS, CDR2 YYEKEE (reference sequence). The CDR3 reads CASSLAPDPRGEQYF. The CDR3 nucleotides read TGTGCCAGCAGCTTGGCCCCGGACCCCCGAGGGGAGCAGTACTTC.

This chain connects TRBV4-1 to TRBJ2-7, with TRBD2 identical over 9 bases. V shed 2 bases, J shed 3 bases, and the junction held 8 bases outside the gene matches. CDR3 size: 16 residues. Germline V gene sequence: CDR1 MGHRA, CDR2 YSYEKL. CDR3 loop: CASSQQTSGRFYEQYF. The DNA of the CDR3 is TGCGCCAGCAGCCAACAGACTAGCGGCCGTTTCTACGAGCAGTACTTC.

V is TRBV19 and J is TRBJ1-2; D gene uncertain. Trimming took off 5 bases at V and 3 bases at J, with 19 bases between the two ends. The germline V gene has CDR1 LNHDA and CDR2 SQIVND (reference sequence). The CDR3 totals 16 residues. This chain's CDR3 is CASSSARRPEDYGYTF. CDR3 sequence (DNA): TGTGCCAGTAGTTCGGCGAGAAGGCCTGAGGACTATGGCTACACCTTC.

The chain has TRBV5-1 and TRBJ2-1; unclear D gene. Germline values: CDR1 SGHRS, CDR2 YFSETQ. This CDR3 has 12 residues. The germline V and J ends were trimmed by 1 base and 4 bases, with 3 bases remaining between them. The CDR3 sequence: CASSLPYNEQFF. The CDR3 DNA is TGCGCCAGCAGCTTGCCTTACAATGAGCAGTTCTTC.

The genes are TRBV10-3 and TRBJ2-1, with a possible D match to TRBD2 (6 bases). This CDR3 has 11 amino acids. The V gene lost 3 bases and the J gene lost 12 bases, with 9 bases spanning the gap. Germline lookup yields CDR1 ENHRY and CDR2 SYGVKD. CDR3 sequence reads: CAISEGTGQFF. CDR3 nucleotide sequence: TGTGCCATCAGTGAAGGGACTGGGCAGTTCTTC.